These 2 T cell receptor beta chains share one sample of origin, sequenced in a study of CD4 T cells in relation to SARS-CoV-2 and coronaviruses (dated by TCRdb to the early 2020s). CD4+ T cells from unexposed donors were collected before the COVID-19 pandemic (2011-2018). After more than nine days of culture, CD4+ T cells were isolated with the EasySep CD4+ T cell isolation kit. No antigens are known for them. The library was built by means of the immunoSEQ multiplex PCR assay. TCRdb mirrors the immuneACCESS table, restricted to in-frame sequences. Some clones are absent from its copies; in checked studies, under half trace to an unresolved V gene, and the reason for the others is unknown. This sample lists more than 25,000 clones; 73% were detected once. The ten largest account for approximately 21% of the sample. Sequenced input: CD4+ T cells from PBMCs, cultured in vitro. These receptors all come from a human donor in good health.

The sample holds one count of this clone. The chain uses TRBV14 and TRBJ2-7; possible D gene TRBD1, 7 bases. Germline V gene data show CDR1 as SGHDN and CDR2 as FVKESK. The V end was cut by 9 bases, the J end by 3 bases, with 21 bases between. There are 15 residues in the CDR3. CDR3: CASSISGGRYYEQYF. The CDR3 nucleotides read TGTGCCAGTAGCATCTCAGGGGGGAGATACTACGAGCAGTACTTC.

The chain is built from TRBV7-2 and TRBJ2-7; D might be TRBD1 (6 bases). The ends were cut back, 5 bases at V and 5 bases at J, with 22 bases in the middle. From germline, CDR1 is SGHTA and CDR2 FQGNSA. The CDR3 spans 16 residues. CDR3 sequence: CASSPRPGRGSHEQYF. The CDR3 coding sequence is TGTGCCAGCAGCCCCCGGCCCGGCAGGGGTAGCCACGAGCAGTACTTC.